The 9 T cell receptor beta chains below all came from one sample that was sequenced in a study of technical replicates of blood from a handful of donors. Clones were sequenced by immunoSEQ multiplex PCR, and TCRdb holds only the in-frame ones, with some missing. Among about 67,000 clones, approximately 97% were seen once, and the ten largest hold over 0.2%. Sequences were obtained from T cells isolated from PBMCs. Receptor source: a human donor in good health.

The J gene is TRBJ1-3, the V gene TRBV7-8; the match to TRBD1 covers 8 bases. Looked up from germline, CDR1 is SGHVS and CDR2 is FQNEAQ. After removal of 0 bases from V and 2 bases from J, the junction contained 6 bases not matched to a gene. This CDR3 contains 17 residues. The CDR3 protein is CASSLARTGRAGNTIYF. CDR3 DNA sequence: TGTGCCAGCAGCTTAGCTCGGACAGGGCGGGCTGGAAACACCATATATTTT.

This chain links TRBV27 with TRBJ2-2, with 9 bases matching TRBD1. The germline V gene has CDR1 MNHEY and CDR2 SMNVEV (reference sequence). This CDR3 spans 16 amino acids. J lost 6 bases, V lost 5 bases, and 10 bases had no gene match. CDR3 protein: CASSRTGTGMAGELFF. CDR3 DNA sequence: TGTGCCAGCAGTAGAACAGGGACAGGGATGGCCGGGGAGCTGTTTTTT.

The V and J genes are TRBV27 and TRBJ1-2; 8 positions agree with TRBD1. CDR3 size: 15 residues. The V gene's germline CDR1 is MNHEY and CDR2 SMNVEV (reference sequence). Trimming cost V 5 bases and J 5 bases; bases outside gene matches: 10. The CDR3 is CASSPRETGAYGYTF. CDR3 DNA sequence: TGTGCCAGCAGTCCCCGGGAGACAGGGGCTTATGGCTACACCTTC.

V and J are TRBV27 and TRBJ1-4; D possibly corresponds to TRBD1 (5 bases). V gave up 8 bases and J gave up 8 bases, with 15 bases separating them. CDR1 and CDR2 from the germline V gene are MNHEY and SMNVEV (reference sequence). This CDR3 is 13 amino acids long. The CDR3 loop is CASAGSPWEKLFF. DNA for the CDR3: TGTGCCAGCGCAGGGTCTCCCTGGGAAAAACTGTTTTTT.

The chain couples TRBV30 to TRBJ1-4; 12 bases are a match to TRBD1. The CDR3 spans 16 residues. Germline lookup yields CDR1 GTSNPN and CDR2 SVGIG (reference sequence). The junction had 6 bases not matched to a gene; V was cut back by 5 bases and J by 2 bases. Written as DNA, the CDR3 is TGTGCCTGGGAATCCGGGACAGGGGGCACTAATGAAAAACTGTTTTTT. Its translation is CAWESGTGGTNEKLFF.

The CDR3 nucleotides read TGTGCCAGCAGCTTAGGCGAGGCAGGGCGGGCTTTCTTT. It yields the protein CASSLGEAGRAFF. The chain links TRBV13 to TRBJ1-1; the D gene is possibly TRBD1 (5 bases). Per the germline V gene, CDR1 is PRHDT and CDR2 is FYEKMQ (reference sequence). The CDR3 totals 13 residues. V was pared by 0 bases and J by 11 bases, with 13 bases between.

V and J are TRBV7-9 and TRBJ1-2; unclear D gene. This CDR3 is built from 14 residues. In germline, CDR1 is SEHNR, CDR2 FQNEAQ (reference sequence). V was pared by 5 bases and J by 4 bases, with 14 bases between. In DNA form, the CDR3 reads TGTGCCAGCAGCCGCCCGGGGTTAACCTATGGCTACACCTTC. The encoded protein is CASSRPGLTYGYTF. Looking up the rest from reference TRBV7-9 and TRBJ1-2 gives the full variable domain: DTGVSQNPRHKITKRGQNVTFRCDPISEHNRLYWYRQTLGQGPEFLTYFQNEAQLEKSRLLSDRFSAERPKGSFSTLEIQRTEQGDSAMYLCASSRPGLTYGYTFGSGTRLTVV.

This clone has only a few counts. This rearrangement joins TRBV19 to TRBJ1-1; D perhaps matches TRBD1 (6 bases). This CDR3 is 14 amino acids long. V was trimmed by 7 bases and J by 1 base, leaving 13 bases between them. Germline V gene sequence: CDR1 LNHDA, CDR2 SQIVND (reference sequence). CDR3 in DNA: TGTGCCAGTACCCGACAGGAGAGGAACACTGAAGCTTTCTTT. The encoded protein is CASTRQERNTEAFF.

The chain has TRBV10-3 and TRBJ2-3, with 9 bases matching TRBD2. V lost 2 bases and J lost 4; bases outside the gene matches: 7. Per the germline V gene, CDR1 is ENHRY and CDR2 is SYGVKD. The CDR3 length is 16 residues. CDR3 in DNA: TGTGCCATCAGTGAGCCGCTAGCGGGAAGAGCAGATACGCAGTATTTT. Its translation is CAISEPLAGRADTQYF.